Sequencing of this T cell receptor beta chain was carried out in a study of early T cells in non-severe SARS-CoV-2 infection. This clonotype appeared a few times. Trimming stripped 4 bases from V and 1 base from J, with 7 bases between. CDR1 is SGHRS, CDR2 YFSETQ, per germline. The CDR3 loop spans 13 amino acids. TCRdb itself ran the 5' RACE reads through MiXCR, one entry per CDR3 protein. This table has 75,000 to 100,000 distinct CDR3 sequences, 14% to 15% appearing once. The rearrangement uses TRBV5-1 and TRBJ2-3, with D perhaps TRBD1 (5 bases). Sequenced: whole blood. This receptor was taken from an adult who was a healthcare worker with PCR-confirmed SARS-CoV-2 infection or an uninfected control (not recorded which). CDR3 residues: CASSLTGTDTQYF. CDR3 nucleotides: TGCGCCAGCAGCCTGACAGGCACAGATACGCAGTATTTT. Variable domain in full (rest from reference TRBV5-1 and TRBJ2-3): KAGVTQTPRYLIKTRGQQVTLSCSPISGHRSVSWYQQTPGQGLQFLFEYFSETQRNKGNFPGRFSGRQFSNSRSEMNVSTLELGDSALYLCASSLTGTDTQYFGPGTRLTVL.